This T cell receptor beta chain was sequenced in a study of breast tumors, draining lymph nodes, adjacent tissues. This clonotype has ten or more counts. TCRdb passed the multiplex PCR reads through MiXCR, listing each CDR3 protein once. The sample includes roughly 49,000 distinct CDR3 sequences, approximately 45% of them seen just once. Germline-derived CDR1 and CDR2 are LNHDA and SQIVND (reference sequence). The CDR3 loop spans 15 amino acids. V trimming: 9 bases; J trimming: 5 bases; junction bases outside the gene matches: 10. The sample consisted of breast tumor tissue. This receptor was obtained from a female donor with breast cancer. Some clones in this sample may be carry-over from other donors' samples. The V call is TRBV19, the J call TRBJ1-5, with 10 bases aligning to TRBD1. The CDR3 sequence: CASTPGQGNYQPQHF. In DNA, the CDR3 is TGTGCCAGCACGCCGGGACAGGGGAACTATCAGCCCCAGCATTTT.